This TCR beta chain was sequenced during a study of T cells and Merkel cell carcinoma outcomes. The protocol was immunoSEQ multiplex PCR, while the TCRdb copy is restricted to in-frame clones and leaves out a portion. Of 600 to 800 clones listed, approximately 86% were seen once; the top ten hold roughly 8.8%. A remark on this clone: Its antigen remains unidentified.

V gave up 0 bases and J gave up 7 bases; unmatched junction bases: 24. The CDR3 runs 21 residues. Germline CDR1 reads LNHNV; CDR2 reads YYDKDF (reference sequence). Study-wide points: In Merkel cell carcinoma, repertoire and T-cell density reportedly predicted outcomes.

This clonotype was obtained from a human donor with Merkel cell carcinoma. The chain links TRBV15 to TRBJ2-5; 9 nucleotides align to TRBD1. The sequencing sample was made of tumor tissue from Merkel cell carcinoma. In DNA, the CDR3 is TGTGCCACCAGCAGAGATCTTTTGTTTGGGACAGGGTTTCTTGGAGTCTCGACCCAGTACTTC. It specifies CATSRDLLFGTGFLGVSTQYF.